This record looks at one TCR beta chain sequence and its context. This clone has more than one count but fewer than ten. The antigen it binds to is not known. No qualities accompany the bases; no much larger clone lies one base away. Additional DNA sequences in this sample encode the identical CDR3. This sample was taken from a study of blood T cell repertoires in COVID-19 (dated by TCRdb to about 2020). Describing the broader study: Collaborator samples came from the United States, Italy and Spain and covered acute and convalescent phases of COVID-19. The repertoires were made available in a free public database intended to serve as a resource for research on the immune response to SARS-CoV-2. Samples came from the ongoing ImmuneRACE study (first 160 participants) plus 1,254 subjects from 6 global collaborators. A de-identified subject ID, COVID-19 status, age in years and sex were almost always included in the sample metadata. Where available, HLA class I and class II types were taken from metadata supplied by the sample provider and were not determined by assay-based typing. The dataset comprised deeply sampled blood TCRbeta repertoires from subjects exposed to, actively infected with, or recovered from COVID-19. The material from the prospective study consisted of cDNA or gDNA derived from T cells, B-cell-depleted T cells, or PBMCs.

TCRbeta CDR3 regions were amplified from genomic DNA by means of the immunoSEQ Assay, a bias-controlled multiplex PCR. As for how the authors treated the data: Within the assay, amplification of reference gene primers was used to estimate how many nucleated cells each sample contained. Sequence reads were collapsed and filtered to measure the absolute abundance of every unique TCRbeta CDR3 rearrangement. For each sample, productive Simpson clonality was calculated as the square root of Simpson's diversity index over productive rearrangements. TCRdb limited this immuneACCESS table to in-frame rearrangements with V and J called. A share of clones is missing; checked studies link under half to unresolved V genes, and the rest is unexplained. Clone size and the V and J calls come from that table; the DNA yielded D and trimming. This sample is represented by under 150,000 clones; around 89% of them were singletons. Less than 20% of the sample comes from the top ten.

From the germline V gene (reference sequence), CDR1 is LGHDT and CDR2 is YNNKEL. Trimming at the junction amounts to 2 bases on V and 7 bases on J, and the germline ends lie 8 bases apart. The CDR3 sequence holds 12 residues, the cysteine and phenylalanine included. Only the CDR3 portion is preserved as DNA: 36 bases, with reading frame beginning at the first base. Each collaborating institution followed its own protocols to collect whole blood in K2EDTA tubes. Collaborator samples were shipped for TCRbeta analysis as frozen whole blood, isolated PBMCs, or DNA extracted from either sample type. Study-level results and caveats: The quantity of clinical and demographic metadata differed by source and by participant and was supplied without curation.

The sample taken for sequencing was peripheral blood. The V and J genes are TRBV3-1 (or the pseudogene TRBV3-2) and TRBJ1-2; no D gene can be assigned with confidence. The receptor comes from a man in his forties or fifties with active or convalescent COVID-19. In nucleotides, the sequence is TGTGCCAGCAGCCAACGGGTGTCTGGCTACACCTTC. It codes for CASSQRVSGYTF.